This T cell receptor (beta chain) is drawn from a study of vaccination and CD4 T cells after COVID-19. At the level of the study: The convalescent population consisted of six males and four females, two of whom were of Hispanic ethnicity. Overlapping spike peptides served as the stimulus for the cells. These peptides came from SARS-CoV-2 and from the common cold coronaviruses HCoV-NL63, HCoV-OC43 and HCoV-229E. General study results and limits: This study had few convalescent patients and no early post-infection samples. Convalescent patients' vaccine-specific clones were spike mono-reactive in 304 of 307 cases.

The treatment denotes: 10-day PBMC culture with coronavirus spike peptide pools or control peptides (ViraFEST assay). As concerns this clonotype: Its antigen is currently unknown.

Cultured CD4+ T cell DNA underwent sequencing with the Oncomine TCR Beta short-read assay. TCRdb reprocessed the PCR reads with MiXCR, giving one entry per CDR3 protein. Among approximately 17,000 distinct CDR3 sequences, roughly 60% were seen once, and the ten largest hold approximately 10%. Trimming at V came to 0 bases and at J to 9 bases, leaving 4 bases not matched to a gene. The germline CDR1 and CDR2 sequences are ENHRY and SYGVKD. The CDR3 sequence is 14 residues long. This TCR was recovered from a human donor who had recovered from COVID-19. The chain has TRBV10-3 and TRBJ1-5; TRBD1 aligns across 8 bases. Sequenced: CD4+ T cells from blood, cultured in vitro. Here the CDR3 DNA reads TGTGCCATCAGTGAGTCTGGACAGGGCCCGCCCCAGCATTTT. The encoded protein is CAISESGQGPPQHF.